These T cell receptor beta chains were read from a single sample in a study of beta chain features in type 1 diabetes. Method: immunoSEQ multiplex PCR; TCRdb's copy keeps in-frame clones and lacks some. The sample records 160,000 or so clones, over 7.5% being singletons. The sample taken for sequencing was central memory CD4+ T cells from blood. These receptors all come from a woman younger than 30 in good health. CDR3s include the opening cysteine and the closing phenylalanine or tryptophan. Fields, in order: CDR3 DNA, CDR3 protein, J gene, clone size, D gene, V gene. A D gene is named only where the DNA matches it firmly. Some rows mark clone size as missing; the rest say once, few, many or name a class of expanded clone.

DNA: TGCGCCAGCAGCCAGGAGGGACAGAATAGCAATCAGCCCCAGCATTTT; CDR3: CASSQEGQNSNQPQHF; J: TRBJ1-5; size: NA; D: TRBD1; V: TRBV4-1
DNA: TGTGCCTGGATTAGGGGGAGATTAGATAACTATGGCTACACCTTC; CDR3: CAWIRGRLDNYGYTF; J: TRBJ1-2; size: NA; D: NA; V: TRBV30
DNA: TGTGCCAGTAGTATTGGGACAGAACCGAGAAAACTGTTTTTT; CDR3: CASSIGTEPRKLFF; J: TRBJ1-4; size: NA; D: TRBD1; V: TRBV19
DNA: TGCAGCGCTCGGGACTCGAACTACGAGCAGTACTTC; CDR3: CSARDSNYEQYF; J: TRBJ2-7; size: few; D: NA; V: TRBV29-1
DNA: TGTGCCAGCAGCCAAGTAGCGGGGGACCCAGGACGGTTCTTC; CDR3: CASSQVAGDPGRFF; J: TRBJ2-1; size: few; D: TRBD2; V: TRBV2
DNA: TGTGCCAGCAGCTTAAAAGGACAGGGCCACGAGCAGTACTTC; CDR3: CASSLKGQGHEQYF; J: TRBJ2-7; size: few; D: TRBD1; V: TRBV7-9
DNA: TGTGCCAGCAGTCCCCGGGCAGGGGGGACCTACGAGCAGTACTTC; CDR3: CASSPRAGGTYEQYF; J: TRBJ2-7; size: few; D: NA; V: TRBV25-1
DNA: TGTGCCAGCAGGTGGGCTAGCGGGAGCTACGAGCAGTACTTC; CDR3: CASRWASGSYEQYF; J: TRBJ2-7; size: many; D: TRBD2; V: TRBV7-2
DNA: TGCGCCAGCGGAAGTAACAGAGCGGTCCAAGAGACCCAGTACTTC; CDR3: CASGSNRAVQETQYF; J: TRBJ2-5; size: few; D: NA; V: TRBV5-1
DNA: TGTGCCAGCAGGGAACTAGCGGGAGGGCCTGGGACCCAGTACTTC; CDR3: CASRELAGGPGTQYF; J: TRBJ2-5; size: NA; D: TRBD2; V: TRBV5-4
DNA: TGTGCCAGCAGCTTATTCGAGGGATACACTGAAGCTTTCTTT; CDR3: CASSLFEGYTEAFF; J: TRBJ1-1; size: NA; D: NA; V: TRBV7-2
DNA: TGTGCCGGGACGCGACAGGGGCAGCAGTTCTTC; CDR3: CAGTRQGQQFF; J: TRBJ2-1; size: few; D: TRBD1; V: TRBV2
DNA: TGCGCCAGCAGCCAAGATCTTCAACAGGGTGGTGAAAAACTGTTTTTT; CDR3: CASSQDLQQGGEKLFF; J: TRBJ1-4; size: few; D: NA; V: TRBV4-3
DNA: TGTGCCAGCAGCTTAAATAAGGGGGCCTACGGGGAGCTGTTTTTT; CDR3: CASSLNKGAYGELFF; J: TRBJ2-2; size: few; D: TRBD1; V: TRBV7-9
DNA: TGTGCCAGCAGCTTCGACAGGGGGCAAGGTGGCTACACCTTC; CDR3: CASSFDRGQGGYTF; J: TRBJ1-2; size: NA; D: TRBD1; V: TRBV5-4
DNA: TGTGCCAGCAGCCAAATGGGGCTTGGCTACACCTTC; CDR3: CASSQMGLGYTF; J: TRBJ1-2; size: NA; D: NA; V: TRBV7-2
DNA: TGTGCCTGGAGGGAGAGACTAGCTGTGGTTTACAATGAGCAGTTCTTC; CDR3: CAWRERLAVVYNEQFF; J: TRBJ2-1; size: NA; D: TRBD2; V: TRBV30
DNA: TGTGCCAGCAGCCCACTAGCAGATACGCAGTATTTT; CDR3: CASSPLADTQYF; J: TRBJ2-3; size: NA; D: NA; V: TRBV7-9
DNA: TGTGCCTGGAGTGAGCTACAGGCGCCTTACGAGCAGTACTTC; CDR3: CAWSELQAPYEQYF; J: TRBJ2-7; size: NA; D: NA; V: TRBV30
DNA: TGTGCCTGGAGGTCGGGTAATGGAGGAGAGACCCAGTACTTC; CDR3: CAWRSGNGGETQYF; J: TRBJ2-5; size: NA; D: NA; V: TRBV30
DNA: TGTGCCTGGAGTGAGGACAGGGGGGCCTACGAGCAGTACTTC; CDR3: CAWSEDRGAYEQYF; J: TRBJ2-7; size: NA; D: TRBD1; V: TRBV30
DNA: TGTGCCAGCAGCCCGATAGCGGGGATGGGAACAGATACGCAGTATTTT; CDR3: CASSPIAGMGTDTQYF; J: TRBJ2-3; size: few; D: TRBD2; V: TRBV7-2
DNA: TGCGCCAGCAGCTGGACTACTCAAGAGACCCAGTACTTC; CDR3: CASSWTTQETQYF; J: TRBJ2-5; size: few; D: NA; V: TRBV5-1
DNA: TGTGCCAGCAGCCAGGGACTAGCGGGATCTTACAATGAGCAGTTCTTC; CDR3: CASSQGLAGSYNEQFF; J: TRBJ2-1; size: NA; D: TRBD2; V: TRBV11-2
DNA: TGTGCCAGCAGCATCCGGGACAGGATATCTAGCACAGATACGCAGTATTTT; CDR3: CASSIRDRISSTDTQYF; J: TRBJ2-3; size: many; D: NA; V: TRBV21-1
DNA: TGCAGCGTTCTCAGAACAGAAGGAGATACGCAGTATTTT; CDR3: CSVLRTEGDTQYF; J: TRBJ2-3; size: NA; D: NA; V: TRBV29-1
DNA: TGTGCCAGCAGTGAGGAGGTATCGGATGAGCAGTTCTTC; CDR3: CASSEEVSDEQFF; J: TRBJ2-1; size: NA; D: NA; V: TRBV2
DNA: TGTGCCTGGAGGGGTCTTGTGGAGATTTCACCCCTCCACTTT; CDR3: CAWRGLVEISPLHF; J: TRBJ1-6; size: few; D: NA; V: TRBV30
DNA: TGTGCCTGGAGTGTAAGGCTAGCCTACGAGCAGTACTTC; CDR3: CAWSVRLAYEQYF; J: TRBJ2-7; size: few; D: NA; V: TRBV30
DNA: TGTGCTAGCAGCCCCTCAGTAGCGGACCAAGAGACCCAGTACTTC; CDR3: CASSPSVADQETQYF; J: TRBJ2-5; size: NA; D: NA; V: TRBV7-7
DNA: TGCGCCAGCAGCATCGGACAGAGCACAGATACGCAGTATTTT; CDR3: CASSIGQSTDTQYF; J: TRBJ2-3; size: NA; D: NA; V: TRBV5-1
DNA: TGTGCCAGCAGCAGTGGACTTATCACAGATACGCAGTATTTT; CDR3: CASSSGLITDTQYF; J: TRBJ2-3; size: NA; D: NA; V: TRBV7-2
DNA: TGTGCCAGCAGTTCTACTAACGGGGCGAACACCGGGGAGCTGTTTTTT; CDR3: CASSSTNGANTGELFF; J: TRBJ2-2; size: few; D: NA; V: TRBV6-5
DNA: TGTGCCAGCAGCTTGGTTAGGGGGCGGGAGGGCGAGCAGTACTTC; CDR3: CASSLVRGREGEQYF; J: TRBJ2-7; size: few; D: TRBD2; V: TRBV5-6
DNA: TGCGCCAGCAGCTGGGGGACAGGGGGCCAAGAGACCCAGTACTTC; CDR3: CASSWGTGGQETQYF; J: TRBJ2-5; size: few; D: TRBD1; V: TRBV5-1
DNA: TGTGCCAGCACCGCGGGGGGGCGGGATACGCAGTATTTT; CDR3: CASTAGGRDTQYF; J: TRBJ2-3; size: NA; D: TRBD2; V: TRBV2
DNA: TGTGCCAGCAGCCCCCGGACTGGCGGGAGAACAGATACGCAGTATTTT; CDR3: CASSPRTGGRTDTQYF; J: TRBJ2-3; size: few; D: TRBD2; V: TRBV9
DNA: TGTGCCATCAGTGAGTGGGAGGGCGTGGGTGAGCAGTTCTTC; CDR3: CAISEWEGVGEQFF; J: TRBJ2-1; size: NA; D: TRBD2; V: TRBV10-3
DNA: TGTGCCAGCAGTTCTCCCGAGGGCAGGTCTGAAGCTTTCTTT; CDR3: CASSSPEGRSEAFF; J: TRBJ1-1; size: NA; D: NA; V: TRBV27
DNA: TGTGCCATCAGTGGGACAGTCACCGGGGAGCTGTTTTTT; CDR3: CAISGTVTGELFF; J: TRBJ2-2; size: few; D: NA; V: TRBV10-3
DNA: TGTGCCAGCAGCTTAGAACAGGCACTCTCTGGAAACACCATATATTTT; CDR3: CASSLEQALSGNTIYF; J: TRBJ1-3; size: NA; D: NA; V: TRBV7-2
DNA: TGCGCCAGCAGCCAGGACAGGGGGGGAAACTATGGCTACACCTTC; CDR3: CASSQDRGGNYGYTF; J: TRBJ1-2; size: NA; D: TRBD1; V: TRBV4-1
DNA: TGTGCCAGCAGCCGTAGGGAGAGCACTTCTAACTATGGCTACACCTTC; CDR3: CASSRRESTSNYGYTF; J: TRBJ1-2; size: few; D: NA; V: TRBV4-2
DNA: TGTGCCAGCTCAGCTAAAGCACCAGTACGGGCTAGCGGGACTTACGAGCAGTACTTC; CDR3: CASSAKAPVRASGTYEQYF; J: TRBJ2-7; size: NA; D: TRBD2; V: TRBV18
DNA: TGTGCCAGCTCAGCGGACAGGAACACTGAAGCTTTCTTT; CDR3: CASSADRNTEAFF; J: TRBJ1-1; size: NA; D: NA; V: TRBV18
DNA: TGCAGCGTTGATCCCCCCGGGAGTGGAAACACCATATATTTT; CDR3: CSVDPPGSGNTIYF; J: TRBJ1-3; size: NA; D: NA; V: TRBV29-1
DNA: TGTGCCAGCTCAGGGCAGCTGAACACCGGGGAGCTGTTTTTT; CDR3: CASSGQLNTGELFF; J: TRBJ2-2; size: NA; D: NA; V: TRBV6-5
DNA: TGTGCCTGGAGTCGTAGAGTCCCTAATGAAAAACTGTTTTTT; CDR3: CAWSRRVPNEKLFF; J: TRBJ1-4; size: few; D: NA; V: TRBV30
DNA: TGTGCCAGCAGTGGCAGACAGGCCTTTAATGAAAAACTGTTTTTT; CDR3: CASSGRQAFNEKLFF; J: TRBJ1-4; size: NA; D: NA; V: TRBV2
DNA: TGCAGCGTTGAGCGAAATTCACCCCTCCACTTT; CDR3: CSVERNSPLHF; J: TRBJ1-6; size: NA; D: NA; V: TRBV29-1
DNA: TGTGCCAGCTCACCGACCGAGGAGTACAATGAGCAGTTCTTC; CDR3: CASSPTEEYNEQFF; J: TRBJ2-1; size: few; D: NA; V: TRBV18
DNA: TGCGCCAGCAGCCAGGGGTCGTCAGATACGCAGTATTTT; CDR3: CASSQGSSDTQYF; J: TRBJ2-3; size: NA; D: NA; V: TRBV5-1
DNA: TGTGCCAGCAGCCCAGCGTCAGTGTCGACGGCGCAGTATTTT; CDR3: CASSPASVSTAQYF; J: TRBJ2-3; size: NA; D: NA; V: TRBV7-9
DNA: TGTGCCAGCAGCGACGGGTGGGAAGCTTTCTTT; CDR3: CASSDGWEAFF; J: TRBJ1-1; size: NA; D: NA; V: TRBV2
DNA: TGTGCCAGCAGCTTAGCAACAGGGGGGTCGGCTCAGCCCCAGCATTTT; CDR3: CASSLATGGSAQPQHF; J: TRBJ1-5; size: few; D: TRBD1; V: TRBV7-2
DNA: TGTGCCAGCTCACCGGGGACAGGGGGAGTCTACGAGCAGTACTTC; CDR3: CASSPGTGGVYEQYF; J: TRBJ2-7; size: NA; D: TRBD1; V: TRBV18
DNA: TGTGCCTTAACTAGGACAGGGGGGTCCTACGAGCAGTACTTC; CDR3: CALTRTGGSYEQYF; J: TRBJ2-7; size: NA; D: TRBD1; V: TRBV30
DNA: TGTGCCAGTAGTAACGCCGGCGAGCAGTACTTC; CDR3: CASSNAGEQYF; J: TRBJ2-7; size: few; D: NA; V: TRBV19
DNA: TGCAGCGTTGAGCCACTAGCGGGAGGGAGCTCCTACAATGAGCAGTTCTTC; CDR3: CSVEPLAGGSSYNEQFF; J: TRBJ2-1; size: NA; D: TRBD2; V: TRBV29-1